The TCR beta chain described here comes from a study of blood T cell repertoires in COVID-19 (dated by TCRdb to 2020 to 2022). A note on the overall study: Samples covering the acute and convalescent phases of COVID-19 were provided by collaborators in the United States, Italy and Spain. The prospective study material was composed of cDNA or gDNA derived from T cells, B-cell-depleted T cells, or PBMCs. Subjects who had been exposed to COVID-19, were actively infected with it, or had recovered from it provided the deeply sampled blood TCRbeta repertoires that made up the dataset. The repertoires were released in a freely available public database intended as a resource for research on the immune response to SARS-CoV-2. The samples were drawn from two sources: the first 160 participants of the ongoing ImmuneRACE study, and 1,000 to 1,500 subjects contributed by 6 global collaborators. The sample metadata nearly always contained a de-identified subject ID, COVID-19 status, age in years and sex. Where HLA class I and class II types were available, the types were taken from metadata supplied by the sample provider, not from assay-based typing.

Details on this clone: Its antigen is not yet known. No much larger clone is present one base from it, and per-base qualities are unavailable.

Participants in the prospective study were aged about 18 to 95 years, lived in 20 to 25 United States geographic areas, and enrolled through a virtual design. In the prospective study, cohorts were assigned on the basis of participant-reported clinical history obtained from a screening survey and a study questionnaire. Recovered participants in ImmuneRACE Cohort 3 were defined as having two consecutive negative NP/OP PCR tests, clearance from a healthcare professional, or resolution of symptoms. In the prospective study, mobile phlebotomists collected whole blood, serum and a nasopharyngeal or oropharyngeal swab from each participant. Over a roughly 2-month period, participants in the prospective study had the option of providing additional blood draws and questionnaires. Before DNA extraction, prospective study blood samples were shipped either frozen or at room temperature. From the cysteine up to the phenylalanine, the CDR3 has a length of 16 residues. The retained sequence is limited to the CDR3, 48 bases, with the frame set at the first base. V drops 5 bases and J drops 0 bases, leaving 13 bases in between. Reading the germline V gene (reference sequence) gives CDR1 MNHEY and CDR2 SMNVEV.

TCRbeta CDR3 regions were amplified from genomic DNA by means of the immunoSEQ Assay, a bias-controlled multiplex PCR. The authors' analysis ran thus. Nucleated cell counts per sample were estimated from amplification of reference gene primers within the assay. To quantify the absolute abundance of each unique TCRbeta CDR3 rearrangement, sequence reads were collapsed and filtered. For each sample, productive Simpson clonality was calculated as the square root of Simpson's diversity index across productive rearrangements. TCRdb carries this immuneACCESS record with in-frame sequences only. Its versions omit some clonotypes, under half of them owing to an unresolved V gene in the studies checked, with the rest unexplained. That table furnishes V, J and clone size, whereas the DNA furnished D and trimming. This sample has around 500,000 clones in its table, and 80% to 90% of those were observed once. The ten largest clones capture 6.5% to 8.5% of the sample.

What the research found in general, with its limitations: How much clinical and demographic metadata was included differed by source and by participant, and the metadata was provided uncurated.

This receptor was identified in a woman between 55 and 75 years old who had recovered from COVID-19. In this chain, TRBV27 is recombined with TRBJ1-4, with the identity of the D gene unclear. The source material was PBMCs or T cells enriched from blood (not recorded which). The CDR3 reads CASSPFGITTNEKLFF. The DNA sequence reads TGTGCCAGCAGTCCGTTCGGGATAACAACTAATGAAAAACTGTTTTTT.